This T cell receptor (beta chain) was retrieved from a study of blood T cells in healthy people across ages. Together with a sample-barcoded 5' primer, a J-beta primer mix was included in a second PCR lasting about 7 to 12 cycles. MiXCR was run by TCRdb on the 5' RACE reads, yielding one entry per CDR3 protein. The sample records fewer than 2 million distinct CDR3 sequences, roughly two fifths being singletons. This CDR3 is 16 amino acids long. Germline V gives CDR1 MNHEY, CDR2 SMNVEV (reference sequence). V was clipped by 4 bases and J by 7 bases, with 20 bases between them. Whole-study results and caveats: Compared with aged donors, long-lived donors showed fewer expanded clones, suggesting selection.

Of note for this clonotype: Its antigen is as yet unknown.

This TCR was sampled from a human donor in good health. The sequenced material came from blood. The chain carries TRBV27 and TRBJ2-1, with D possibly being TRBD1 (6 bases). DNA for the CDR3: TGTGCCAGCAGTTCGGAGACAGGTAATTACGGGAATGAGCAGTTCTTC. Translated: CASSSETGNYGNEQFF.